This TCR beta chain was profiled in a study of blood T cell repertoires in COVID-19. Data came from immunoSEQ multiplex PCR; TCRdb stores just in-frame clones and leaves some out. The data contain 260,000 or so clones, about 80% of them singletons. Trimming cost V 1 base and J 2 bases; bases outside gene matches: 4. Germline V gene lookup returns CDR1 SGHTA and CDR2 FQGNSA. CDR3 size: 15 residues. The source is a woman aged 40 to 50 who had been exposed to COVID-19. V usage is TRBV7-2 and J usage is TRBJ2-7; 8 bases fit TRBD2. The sample taken for sequencing was PBMCs or T cells enriched from blood (not recorded which). The CDR3 loop reads CASSLGAGAPYEQYF. The CDR3 coding sequence is TGTGCCAGCAGCTTAGGAGCGGGGGCCCCCTACGAGCAGTACTTC.